The 23 T cell receptor beta chains below were found in one sample sequenced in a study of tumor and adjacent non-tumor tissue in lung cancer. RNA was extracted from bulk tissue without any cell sorting. A modified ARM-PCR protocol with three rounds of nested PCR amplified TCRbeta. In TCRdb, the multiplex PCR reads were re-called with MiXCR into one record per CDR3 protein. This sample has around 70,000 distinct CDR3 sequences, with around three quarters found just once. Input material: lung tumor tissue. These receptors came from a man aged 55 to 70 with non-small cell lung cancer.

Worth noting for this clonotype: A junction end diverges from the germline sequence, so it may reflect a read error. The J gene is TRBJ2-2, the V gene TRBV6-2 or TRBV6-3; D remains ambiguous. Germline V gene lookup returns CDR1 MNHEY and CDR2 SVGEGT. The CDR3 sequence is 13 residues long. The CDR3 region has the DNA TGTGTCAGCAGTTACTTAGATACCGGGGAGCTGTTTTTT. Its protein is CVSSYLDTGELFF.

As for this clonotype: Its ends do not fully match the called genes, so a read error is possible. Here the CDR3 DNA reads TGCAGTGTGTCCTACGGAACAGGCCATCAGCCCCGGCATTTT. This gives the protein CSVSYGTGHQPRHF. V gene TRBV20-1 combines with J gene TRBJ1-5, with D possibly matching TRBD1 (5 bases). Per germline, CDR1 DFQATT and CDR2 SNEGSKA (reference sequence). There are 14 residues in the CDR3.

On this clonotype itself: The CDR3 end shows no conserved phenylalanine or tryptophan, and so a read error is likely. The limits of the CDR3 on the DNA are not certain, so only TCRdb's listed CDR3 is given. CDR3 residues: CAISEWTSGTDTQYI. The chain links TRBV10-3 to TRBJ2-3; the table's D call of TRBD2 was not tested on the DNA. The CDR3 extends over 15 residues, inclusive of both ends. Looked up from germline, CDR1 is ENHRY and CDR2 is SYGVKD.

By sample fraction, this clonotype is medium-sized. V gene TRBV20-1 combines with J gene TRBJ2-7; 7 positions agree with TRBD2. The V segment lost 0 bases and the J segment 2 bases; nucleotides outside the gene matches: 7. In germline, CDR1 is DFQATT, CDR2 SNEGSKA (reference sequence). This CDR3 region has 15 residues. DNA of the CDR3: TGCAGTGCTAGAGAAAGCGGGATAGTGCCCTACGAGCAGTACTTC. Translation: CSARESGIVPYEQYF.

CDR3 loop: CSASSPSGGGGDQKLFF. CDR3 DNA sequence: TGCAGTGCTTCCTCCCCCTCAGGGGGCGGTGGTGATCAAAAACTGTTTTTT. The gene calls are TRBV20-1 and TRBJ1-4, with TRBD1 matching over 8 bases. J lost 9 bases, V lost 5 bases, and 20 bases had no gene match. CDR1 is DFQATT and CDR2 is SNEGSKA in the germline V gene (reference sequence). CDR3 length equals 17 residues.

In its sample, this clonotype was seen many times. V and J are TRBV6-5 and TRBJ2-7, with TRBD2 matching over 7 bases. The CDR3 is 15 residues long. V lost 0 bases and J lost 1; bases outside the gene matches: 3. Germline V gene sequence: CDR1 MNHEY, CDR2 SVGAGI. In DNA, the CDR3 is TGTGCCAGCAGTTACTCACGGGAGGCGTCCTACGAGCAGTACTTC. Protein: CASSYSREASYEQYF.

Notes on this clonotype: A read error may produce the germline difference seen at one junction end. This chain connects TRBV20-1 to TRBJ2-7; 8 bases agree with TRBD2. The CDR3 loop spans 15 amino acids. Per germline, CDR1 DFQATT and CDR2 SNEGSKA (reference sequence). The CDR3 sequence: CSVRVSSGLMGEPYF. CDR3 bases: TGCAGTGTTAGAGTGTCTAGCGGGCTAATGGGCGAGCCGTACTTC.

On this clonotype itself: A junction boundary mismatches the germline segment, possibly from a read error. This chain connects TRBV10-3 to TRBJ2-7; TRBD2 matches at 11 bases. The germline V gene encodes CDR1 ENHRY and CDR2 SYGVKD. The CDR3 consists of 15 residues. In DNA form, the CDR3 reads TGTGGCATCAGCGAAACTAGCGGGAGAAGGTACGAGCAGTATTTC. This translates into CGISETSGRRYEQYF.

Concerning this clonotype itself: One end of the junction is discordant with germline, which a read error may explain. This chain uses TRBV6-1 with TRBJ2-7; D perhaps matches TRBD1 (6 bases). The CDR3 has 14 amino acids. CDR1 and CDR2 (germline): MNHNS, SASEGT. CDR3 in amino acids: CASSEEDSSYEQYF. The CDR3 nucleotides are TGTGCCAGTAGTGAAGAGGACAGCTCCTACGAGCAGTACTTC.

This clonotype turned up a few times. Given the absence of the conserved phenylalanine or tryptophan at the CDR3 end, a read error is likely. CDR3 DNA sequence: TGTGCCAGAAGTTACGGGGTTCCCACTAACGAGCAGTACTTA. Translation: CARSYGVPTNEQYL. The chain couples TRBV6-2 or TRBV6-3 to TRBJ2-7; TRBD2 might be the D (5 bases). The CDR3 runs to 14 residues. Germline V gene data show CDR1 as MNHEY and CDR2 as SVGEGT.

A note on this clonotype: A read error may account for a junction end that differs from germline. The V and J genes are TRBV11-1 and TRBJ2-1; 8 nucleotides align to TRBD2. The CDR3 has 16 amino acids. CDR1 is SGHAT, CDR2 FQDESV, per germline (reference sequence). The CDR3 region is CASILGILADYNEQFF. As DNA, the CDR3 is TGTGCCAGCATCTTAGGTATACTAGCGGACTACAATGAACAGTTCTTC.

This clonotype came up many times. The J gene is TRBJ2-3, the V gene TRBV6-2 or TRBV6-3; possibly TRBD1 for D (6 bases). The V gene's germline CDR1 is MNHEY and CDR2 SVGEGT. Trimming cost V 4 bases and J 1 base, with 9 bases left between them. The CDR3 runs to 14 residues. Written as DNA, the CDR3 is TGTGCCAGCAGTTTTTCAGGGGGCACAGATACGCAGTATTTT. It encodes CASSFSGGTDTQYF.

Notes on this clonotype: No conserved phenylalanine or tryptophan is present at the end of the CDR3, so a read error is the likely explanation. The rearrangement links TRBV11-2 to TRBJ2-7; TRBD1 matches 9 bases. The CDR3 has 17 amino acids. Germline CDR1 reads SGHAT; CDR2 reads FQNNGV. The DNA of the CDR3 is TGTGTCAGCAGCTTAAGAAATCCGGGACAGGGAACCTACGAGCAGTACATC. It is translated as CVSSLRNPGQGTYEQYI.

As regards this clonotype: The junction differs from germline at one of its ends, possibly a read error. This chain connects TRBV20-1 to TRBJ2-3; D is perhaps TRBD2 (5 bases). Germline lookup yields CDR1 DFQATT and CDR2 SNEGSKA (reference sequence). This CDR3 has 12 residues. The CDR3 region is CSSRGRIDTQYF. CDR3 nucleotides: TGCAGTTCTAGAGGGCGTATAGACACGCAGTATTTT.

This chain links TRBV28 with TRBJ2-6, with D possibly TRBD1 on 5 matching bases. Trimming took 7 bases from V and 3 from J, leaving 19 bases between them. Germline CDR1 and CDR2: MDHEN and SYDVKM. The CDR3 extends over 17 amino acids. In DNA form, the CDR3 reads TGTGCCAGCACCTGGGCAAGGGGCTCTATTGGGGCCAACGTCCTGACTTTC. Translated: CASTWARGSIGANVLTF.

To note about this clonotype: With a much larger clone just one base away, this may be a read error. The chain recombines TRBV24-1 with TRBJ2-6, with D possibly TRBD2 on 5 matching bases. This CDR3 is built from 15 residues. Germline V gene data show CDR1 as KGHDR and CDR2 as SFDVKD. Trimming shortened V by 4 bases and J by 0 bases, and 6 bases separated the two germline ends. CDR3 amino acids: CATSDGDSGANVLTF. DNA of the CDR3: TGTGCCACCAGTGACGGGGACTCTGGGGCCAACGTCCTGACTTTC.

The chain carries TRBV9 and TRBJ2-5; D could derive from TRBD1 or TRBD2 (5 bases each). Germline V gene data show CDR1 as SGDLS and CDR2 as YYNGEE. V gave up 0 bases and J gave up 5 bases, with 8 bases separating them. The CDR3 has 13 residues. This CDR3 reads CASSVGGSETQYF. In DNA, the CDR3 is TGTGCCAGCAGCGTAGGGGGGTCGGAGACCCAGTACTTC.

This clonotype was found many times. The V and J genes are TRBV29-1 and TRBJ2-5, with no clear D. The V end was cut by 4 bases, the J end by 11 bases, with 11 bases between. Germline loops: CDR1 SQVTM, CDR2 ANQGSEA. CDR3 length equals 10 residues. CDR3 bases: TGCAGCGTTGGCGGAGAGAAACAGTACTTC. Its protein product is CSVGGEKQYF.

The chain uses TRBV20-1 and TRBJ2-5, with 7 positions matching TRBD2. CDR1 and CDR2 from the germline V gene are DFQATT and SNEGSKA (reference sequence). This CDR3 spans 15 amino acids. CDR3 loop: CNATTRGRAFGTQYF. Here the CDR3 DNA reads TGCAATGCCACCACTAGAGGGAGGGCCTTTGGGACTCAATACTTC.

In the case of this clonotype: Germline is not matched at one junction end, which may reflect a read error. The chain couples TRBV6-2 or TRBV6-3 to TRBJ2-4; 7 bases fit TRBD1. This CDR3 spans 18 amino acids. Germline CDR1 is MNHEY and CDR2 is SVGEGT. CDR3 loop: CASSHDREKDSAKNSQYF. DNA for the CDR3: TGTGCCAGCAGTCATGACAGGGAGAAGGACTCGGCCAAAAACAGTCAGTACTTC.

Comments on this clonotype: The germline gene is not matched at one end of the junction; a read error may be the cause. The gene calls are TRBV6-1 and TRBJ2-3; a possible D gene is TRBD2 (5 bases). Germline CDR1 MNHNS, CDR2 SASEGT. CDR3 length: 15 amino acids. CDR3 sequence (DNA): TGTGCCAGCAGTGTAAGCGGAGGAAGCACAGATACGCAGCACTTT. Translating it yields CASSVSGGSTDTQHF.

To note about this clonotype: The missing conserved phenylalanine or tryptophan at the end of this CDR3 makes a read error likely. The chain is built from TRBV6-5 and TRBJ1-1; no clear D gene. The V gene's germline CDR1 is MNHEY and CDR2 SVGAGI. V lost 0 bases and J 3 bases, leaving 5 bases between the germline ends. The CDR3 totals 13 residues. Here the CDR3 DNA reads TGTGCCAGCAGTTACTCGCGGGACACTGAAGCTTTCTAT. Translation: CASSYSRDTEAFY.

This chain links TRBV7-9 with TRBJ2-1; 12 bases are a match to TRBD2. J gave up 9 bases and V 2 bases, and 5 bases lay outside the gene matches. The germline V gene has CDR1 SEHNR and CDR2 FQNEAQ (reference sequence). The CDR3 loop spans 15 amino acids. The CDR3 bases are TGTGCCAGCAGCTTACCTAGCGGGAGGGGTAGTGAGCAGTTCTTC. Translation gives CASSLPSGRGSEQFF.